Listed here are 30 T cell receptor beta chains from one sample, sequenced in a study of T cells in Graves' hyperthyroidism and ophthalmopathy. Using RNA transcripts as the source, TCR beta CDR3 regions were amplified. When the TCR CDR3 underwent first-round RT-PCR, the HTBI primer set was used. Each CDR3 protein is one row after TCRdb ran MiXCR on the multiplex PCR reads. The sample contains hundreds of thousands of distinct CDR3 sequences, around 15% of which appear only once. The sample taken for sequencing was blood. All receptors derive from a woman aged 18-30 years with Graves' hyperthyroidism.

This clonotype was counted ten times or more. This chain joins TRBV3-1 and TRBJ2-1, with 12 bases matching TRBD2. CDR3 length equals 15 residues. CDR1 and CDR2 from the germline V gene are LGHDT and YNNKEL (reference sequence). V lost 3 bases and J lost 7; bases outside the gene matches: 4. The CDR3 is CASSHLAGGPNEQFF. CDR3 bases: TGTGCCAGCAGCCACCTAGCGGGAGGGCCTAATGAGCAGTTCTTC.

This clonotype was counted only a few times. The chain couples TRBV7-9 to TRBJ2-5, with D perhaps TRBD2 (8 bases). This CDR3 contains 15 residues. Germline lookup yields CDR1 SEHNR and CDR2 FQNEAQ (reference sequence). The V end lost 6 bases, the J end lost 9 bases, and 23 bases lay between the germline ends. CDR3 nucleotide sequence: TGTGCCAGCAGTCGTTTAGCGGGACAGAGGGAAGCCCAGTACTTC. Protein sequence: CASSRLAGQREAQYF.

This clonotype was counted ten times or more. The chain carries TRBV29-1 and TRBJ2-3; possible D gene TRBD1, 7 bases. Germline V CDR1 and CDR2: SQVTM, ANQGSEA. The germline V and J ends were trimmed by 3 bases and 3 bases, with 10 bases remaining between them. The CDR3 spans 13 residues. The CDR3 DNA reads TGCAGCGTTGACCAGGGGGGAACAGATACGCAGTATTTT. Translating it yields CSVDQGGTDTQYF.

This clonotype was counted ten times or more. V is TRBV28 and J is TRBJ2-1, with 7 bases aligning to TRBD1. CDR3 length: 15 residues. Germline lookup yields CDR1 MDHEN and CDR2 SYDVKM. V dropped 8 bases and J dropped 1; count of bases not matched to a gene: 8. This CDR3 is CASGYRGSSYNEQFF. The CDR3 coding sequence is TGTGCCAGCGGATACAGGGGTTCTTCCTACAATGAGCAGTTCTTC.

This clonotype has a count of ten or more. This chain connects TRBV12-3 or TRBV12-4 to TRBJ2-7, with 9 bases lining up with TRBD2. Trimming took 6 bases from V and 6 from J; bases not matched to a gene: 15. The CDR3 runs to 16 residues. CDR3 protein: CASSSSPVAGVSEQYF. CDR3 coding DNA: TGTGCCAGCAGCAGCTCACCGGTAGCGGGAGTTTCCGAGCAGTACTTC.

This clonotype was counted many times. The chain couples TRBV13 to TRBJ2-3; tentative D call: TRBD1 (6 bases). Germline assignment: CDR1 PRHDT and CDR2 FYEKMQ (reference sequence). Between the trimmed V and J ends, which lost 6 bases and 0 bases, there was a span of 13 bases. This CDR3 comprises 15 residues. The CDR3 nucleotides read TGTGCCAGCAGTTTACCCGGACAGAGCACAGATACGCAGTATTTT. The encoded protein is CASSLPGQSTDTQYF.

This clonotype was detected a few times. The rearrangement uses TRBV3-1 and TRBJ2-5, with D unresolved. V gave up 1 base and J gave up 5 bases, with 14 bases separating them. Germline values: CDR1 LGHDT, CDR2 YNNKEL (reference sequence). The CDR3 has 15 amino acids. This CDR3 is CASSQGPILGETQYF. CDR3 sequence (DNA): TGTGCCAGCAGCCAAGGGCCCATTTTGGGGGAGACCCAGTACTTC.

Of note for this clonotype: A read error is likely, as this CDR3 ends without the conserved phenylalanine or tryptophan. The CDR3 coding sequence is TGTGCCAGCAGTTATTCCGGGATAGCGGGAGCCAACTCCAGGGAGCAGTACCTC. It specifies CASSYSGIAGANSREQYL. J is TRBJ2-7 and V is TRBV6-5; 9 bases fit TRBD2. Germline V CDR1 and CDR2: MNHEY, SVGAGI. CDR3 length equals 18 residues. The V and J ends lost 3 bases and 7 bases, in that order; junction bases with no gene match: 19.

This clonotype was seen repeatedly, ten times or more. J is TRBJ2-1 and V is TRBV7-9, with 8 positions matching TRBD2. V dropped 7 bases and J dropped 9; count of bases not matched to a gene: 11. Germline-derived CDR1 and CDR2 are SEHNR and FQNEAQ (reference sequence). The CDR3 extends over 14 amino acids. CDR3 bases: TGTGCCAGCACGAGCGGGAGATTAGCCAGTGAGCAGTTCTTC. This encodes CASTSGRLASEQFF.

This clonotype was counted between two and nine times. The V call is TRBV4-2, the J call TRBJ1-6; possible D gene TRBD1, 6 bases. This CDR3 contains 15 residues. V lost 1 base to trimming and J lost 7 bases, with 11 bases between them. Germline-derived CDR1 and CDR2 are LGHNA and YNFKEQ. CDR3 coding DNA: TGTGCCAGCAGCCAAGCGGAGGGGGGCAATTCACCCCTCCACTTT. Its translation: CASSQAEGGNSPLHF.

Details on this clonotype: This may be a read error, as it is one base from a much larger clone. The V call is TRBV5-1, the J call TRBJ2-1; 12 bases align to TRBD2. From germline, CDR1 is SGHRS and CDR2 YFSETQ. The CDR3 is 14 residues long. CDR3 in DNA: TGCCCCAGCAGCGTGACTAGCGGGAGCAATGAGCAGTTCTTC. It yields the protein CPSSVTSGSNEQFF.

This clonotype was picked up many times. The chain has TRBV28 and TRBJ1-5; no reliable D call. V lost 5 bases to trimming and J lost 3 bases, with 17 bases between them. CDR3 size: 16 residues. Germline V gives CDR1 MDHEN, CDR2 SYDVKM. CDR3: CASSRYSAVTNQPQHF. The CDR3 nucleotides are TGTGCCAGCAGTCGCTATTCCGCAGTAACCAATCAGCCCCAGCATTTT.

This clonotype was observed many times. CDR3 sequence: CASSYHGGREDTQYF. The CDR3, as DNA: TGTGCCAGCAGCTACCATGGCGGGAGAGAAGATACGCAGTATTTT. This rearrangement joins TRBV7-2 to TRBJ2-3; 7 bases align to TRBD2. Trimming cost V 4 bases and J 5 bases; bases outside gene matches: 9. Germline assignment: CDR1 SGHTA and CDR2 FQGNSA. The CDR3 is 15 amino acids.

This chain uses TRBV11-1 with TRBJ2-2; 9 bases align to TRBD2. Germline loops: CDR1 SGHAT, CDR2 FQDESV (reference sequence). The CDR3 has 18 amino acids. The junction had 10 bases not matched to a gene; V was cut back by 0 bases and J by 5 bases. The CDR3 reads CASSLAATSGGGTGELFF. In DNA, the CDR3 is TGTGCCAGCAGCTTAGCTGCGACTAGCGGAGGGGGAACCGGGGAGCTGTTTTTT.

This clonotype has ten or more counts. The V gene is TRBV5-1, the J gene TRBJ2-7; either TRBD1 or TRBD2 may supply D (5 bases each). This CDR3 is 14 amino acids long. Germline loops: CDR1 SGHRS, CDR2 YFSETQ. The ends were cut back, 0 bases at V and 2 bases at J, with 9 bases in the middle. The CDR3: CASSLEGPTYEQYF. The CDR3, as DNA: TGCGCCAGCAGCTTGGAGGGACCCACCTACGAGCAGTACTTC.

The chain has TRBV24-1 and TRBJ2-1; D tentatively fits TRBD1 or TRBD2 (5 bases each). This CDR3 has 15 residues. The V end lost 3 bases, the J end lost 10 bases, and 18 bases lay between the germline ends. Germline assignment: CDR1 KGHDR and CDR2 SFDVKD. CDR3 region: CATSDPGTSAEEQFF. As DNA, the CDR3 is TGTGCCACCAGTGATCCCGGGACCTCCGCTGAGGAGCAGTTCTTC.

This clonotype was picked up many times. This chain uses TRBV7-8 with TRBJ2-1, with TRBD2 identical over 12 bases. With 3 bases clipped from V and 7 bases from J, the junction kept 10 bases outside the gene matches. Per the germline V gene, CDR1 is SGHVS and CDR2 is FQNEAQ. This CDR3 contains 17 residues. The CDR3 here is CASSFLGSSGRGNEQFF. The CDR3 bases are TGTGCCAGCAGCTTCTTGGGATCTAGCGGGAGGGGTAATGAGCAGTTCTTC.

This clonotype was seen ten or more times. V usage is TRBV3-1 and J usage is TRBJ2-1, with D perhaps TRBD1 (5 bases). Germline CDR1 is LGHDT and CDR2 is YNNKEL (reference sequence). The V gene lost 2 bases and the J gene lost 4 bases, with 9 bases spanning the gap. The CDR3 consists of 14 residues. The CDR3: CASSQRQTYNEQFF. DNA of the CDR3: TGTGCCAGCAGCCAAAGACAGACTTACAATGAGCAGTTCTTC.

This clonotype was seen a handful of times. The chain employs TRBV4-2 and TRBJ2-7; 13 bases map to TRBD2. The germline CDR1 and CDR2 sequences are LGHNA and YNFKEQ. Unmatched junction bases numbered 5, after V lost 3 bases and J lost 6 bases. The CDR3 loop spans 15 amino acids. CDR3 bases: TGTGCCAGCAGCCAGGGACTAGCGGGATCTGGCGAGCAGTACTTC. Translated: CASSQGLAGSGEQYF.

This clonotype was seen many times. CDR3 nucleotides: TGTGCCAGCAGCCAAGAGGGGCTAGCCTACGAGCAGTACTTC. Translating it yields CASSQEGLAYEQYF. The genes are TRBV3-1 and TRBJ2-7; D possibly corresponds to TRBD1 (5 bases). Germline V gives CDR1 LGHDT, CDR2 YNNKEL (reference sequence). The CDR3 covers 14 residues. Trimming took off 0 bases at V and 2 bases at J, with 8 bases between the two ends.

V gene TRBV6-2 or TRBV6-3 combines with J gene TRBJ2-1, with D hard to call. The V and J ends lost 2 bases and 1 base respectively, with 9 bases between them. The germline V gene has CDR1 MNHEY and CDR2 SVGEGT. The CDR3 runs to 15 residues. The CDR3 bases are TGTGCCAGCAGTTACGAATCTACGTCCTACAATGAGCAGTTCTTC. This sequence encodes CASSYESTSYNEQFF.

This clonotype showed up many times. The chain has TRBV18 and TRBJ2-1; TRBD2 aligns across 12 bases. Germline CDR1 KGHSH, CDR2 LQKENI. V gave up 0 bases and J gave up 5 bases; unmatched junction bases: 5. This CDR3 is 17 amino acids long. The CDR3 sequence: CASSPPRSSGRDNEQFF. The CDR3 nucleotides read TGTGCCAGCTCACCACCTAGGTCTAGCGGGAGGGACAATGAGCAGTTCTTC. The complete variable domain, with remaining parts taken from reference TRBV18 and TRBJ2-1, reads NAGVMQNPRHLVRRRGQEARLRCSPMKGHSHVYWYRQLPEEGLKFMVYLQKENIIDESGMPKERFSAEFPKEGPSILRIQQVVRGDSAAYFCASSPPRSSGRDNEQFFGPGTRLTVL.

This clonotype was seen more than once but under ten times. This chain joins TRBV12-3 or TRBV12-4 and TRBJ2-4, with D uncertain. CDR3 length equals 13 residues. V was shortened by 3 bases and J by 3 bases, with 6 bases between the two germline ends. The CDR3 DNA reads as TGTGCCAGCAGTTTGGCAGGCAAAAACATTCAGTACTTC. Its protein is CASSLAGKNIQYF.

The rearrangement joins TRBV19 to TRBJ1-1, with TRBD1 matching over 7 bases. There are 15 residues in the CDR3. Germline values: CDR1 LNHDA, CDR2 SQIVND (reference sequence). After removal of 5 bases from V and 5 bases from J, the junction contained 11 bases not matched to a gene. Written as DNA, the CDR3 is TGTGCCAGTAGTGCCGGGGACAGAGCAGCGACTGAAGCTTTCTTT. Its protein is CASSAGDRAATEAFF.

This clonotype came up many times. The V gene is TRBV12-3 or TRBV12-4, the J gene TRBJ1-2; 11 bases fit TRBD1. The CDR3 length is 15 residues. Trimming removed 5 bases from V and 8 bases from J; junction bases left unmatched: 10. The CDR3 is CASSLWTGGLRGYTF. The CDR3 DNA is TGTGCCAGCAGTCTATGGACAGGGGGCCTCAGAGGCTACACCTTC.

The DNA of the CDR3 is TGTGCCAGCAGCCAAGCGAGAAGCGGGAGAGAGACCCAGTACTTC. It specifies CASSQARSGRETQYF. The chain is built from TRBV3-1 and TRBJ2-5; 8 nucleotides agree with TRBD2. The junction had 5 bases not matched to a gene; V was cut back by 1 base and J by 4 bases. The CDR3 consists of 15 residues. The germline CDR1 and CDR2 sequences are LGHDT and YNNKEL (reference sequence).

This clonotype showed up many times. The rearrangement joins TRBV28 to TRBJ1-1; TRBD1 matches at 7 bases. This CDR3 comprises 17 residues. The V segment lost 1 base and the J segment 0 bases; nucleotides outside the gene matches: 8. Per the germline V gene, CDR1 is MDHEN and CDR2 is SYDVKM. CDR3 in amino acids: CASSLYPQGPMNTEAFF. In nucleotides, the CDR3 is TGTGCCAGCAGTTTATACCCACAGGGGCCAATGAACACTGAAGCTTTCTTT.

The V and J genes are TRBV5-1 and TRBJ2-7; 8 bases fit TRBD1. J was trimmed by 6 bases and V by 5 bases; bases with no gene match: 10. CDR1 and CDR2 (germline): SGHRS, YFSETQ. The CDR3 consists of 14 residues. The DNA for the CDR3 is TGCGCCAGCAGTTTAAATCAGGGGGCCGGCGAGCAGTACTTC. Translating it yields CASSLNQGAGEQYF.

The rearrangement joins TRBV12-3 or TRBV12-4 to TRBJ2-5, with TRBD2 identical over 16 bases. This CDR3 contains 13 residues. V trimming: 5 bases; J trimming: 12 bases; junction bases outside the gene matches: 3. For the CDR3, the DNA is TGTGCCAGCAGTGGGACTAGCGGGAGGGTAGAGTACTTC. This codes for CASSGTSGRVEYF.

This clonotype was counted many times. The chain uses TRBV2 and TRBJ2-7; 10 nucleotides align to TRBD2. There are 15 residues in the CDR3. After removal of 6 bases from V and 3 bases from J, the junction contained 8 bases not matched to a gene. Germline assignment: CDR1 SNHLY and CDR2 FYNNEI. Written as DNA, the CDR3 is TGTGCCAGCAGAACCGGGACTAGCGACGTCTACGAGCAGTACTTC. The encoded protein is CASRTGTSDVYEQYF.